A selection of T cell receptor beta chains follows, all from one sample in a study of CD8 T cells in Susac syndrome. Each CDR3 protein gets one entry after TCRdb re-called the immunoSEQ multiplex PCR reads with MiXCR. The sample carries 210,000 or so distinct CDR3 sequences, 92% recorded once. The sequencing input was CD8+ T cells from PBMCs. The receptors were sampled from a human donor with multiple sclerosis. Each CDR3 is given with its conserved first and last residue. A D gene is named only where the DNA matches it firmly. Clone size is stated in some rows and not others, as once, few, many or a class when expanded.

TRBJ2-2,NA,TRBD1,TRBV9,TGTGCCAGCAGCGTAGACGGGACAGGGGCCGGGGAGCTGTTTTTT,CASSVDGTGAGELFF
TRBJ2-1,NA,TRBD1,TRBV3-1,TGTGCCAGCAGCCTTAAAGCGAAGGCAGGGGGTCAGGGGTCCTACAATGAGCAGTTCTTC,CASSLKAKAGGQGSYNEQFF
TRBJ2-5,NA,NA,TRBV7-3,TGTGCCAGCAGTCGCACGGGCCGCGACCAAGAGACCCAGTACTTC,CASSRTGRDQETQYF
TRBJ2-6,NA,NA,TRBV6-2/TRBV6-3,TGTGCCAGCAGTCCCGACAGTGAAATAAGCTCTGGGGCCAACGTCCTGACTTTC,CASSPDSEISSGANVLTF
TRBJ2-3,once,NA,TRBV3-1,TGTGCCAGCAGCCAAAGGACCGAAGATACGCAGTATTTT,CASSQRTEDTQYF
TRBJ2-1,NA,TRBD2,TRBV27,TGTGCCAGCAGTTTCCCACAGACTAGCGGGGGGGCCAATGAGCAGTTCTTC,CASSFPQTSGGANEQFF
TRBJ1-2,NA,TRBD1,TRBV7-9,TGTGCCAGCAGCTACGGACAGGGAGGGATCTATGGCTACACCTTC,CASSYGQGGIYGYTF
TRBJ2-7,NA,NA,TRBV7-6,TGTGCCAGCGGGGGGAGCTCCTACGAGCAGTACTTC,CASGGSSYEQYF
TRBJ2-5,NA,NA,TRBV27,TGTGCCAGCAGTTTTGCCTACAGAGAGACCCAGTACTTC,CASSFAYRETQYF
TRBJ2-5,NA,NA,TRBV2,TGTGCCAGCAGTGGACAGGAGATCTCCTTACAAGAGACCCAGTACTTC,CASSGQEISLQETQYF
TRBJ2-7,once,NA,TRBV14,TGTGCCAGCAGCCCCCTACGGGGTTTCTCCTACGAGCAGTACTTC,CASSPLRGFSYEQYF
TRBJ1-2,NA,NA,TRBV29-1,TGCAGCGTTGAGGAGGGGGACTATGGCTACACCTTC,CSVEEGDYGYTF
TRBJ1-4,NA,NA,TRBV19,TGTGCCAGTAGTACCCCCAGGGCAACTAATGAAAAACTGTTTTTT,CASSTPRATNEKLFF
TRBJ2-7,NA,NA,TRBV6-1,TGTGCCAGCAGTGAAGGGCCCTGGTGGGGGCAGTACTTC,CASSEGPWWGQYF
TRBJ2-2,NA,TRBD1,TRBV4-3,TGCGCCAGCAGCCAAGGGACAGGGGACACCGGGGAGCTGTTTTTT,CASSQGTGDTGELFF
TRBJ2-1,NA,TRBD2,TRBV7-6,TGTGCCAGCAGTTTTGATAGCGGGACTAATGAGCAGTTCTTC,CASSFDSGTNEQFF
TRBJ1-2,NA,NA,TRBV9,TGTGCCAGCAGCGAAGGGCCGGGCCTCACCTTAAACTATGGCTACACCTTC,CASSEGPGLTLNYGYTF
TRBJ2-1,NA,NA,TRBV4-1,TGCGCCAGCAGCCAAGTAGGGGTTACGGAGCAGTTCTTC,CASSQVGVTEQFF
TRBJ1-1,NA,NA,TRBV20-1,TGCAGTGCTTCTCTAAGGTCAGGCCCCAATTTCGAAGCTTTCTTT,CSASLRSGPNFEAFF
TRBJ2-7,NA,TRBD1,TRBV12-3/TRBV12-4,TGTGCCAGCAGTGGACAGGGGGATGGCTACGAGCAGTACTTC,CASSGQGDGYEQYF
TRBJ2-3,NA,NA,TRBV7-9,TGTGCCAGCAGCTCCCGGGGGTCAGATACGCAGTATTTT,CASSSRGSDTQYF
TRBJ2-7,NA,NA,TRBV28,TGTGCCAGCACGCGGCAGGGGTCCTCCTACGAGCAGTACTTC,CASTRQGSSYEQYF
TRBJ2-2,NA,NA,TRBV11-2,TGTGCCAGCAGCCGGGCGGGGCCGAACACCGGGGAGCTGTTTTTT,CASSRAGPNTGELFF
TRBJ2-4,NA,NA,TRBV7-9,TGTGCCAGCAGCCCGAGGGCAGAAAACATTCAGTACTTC,CASSPRAENIQYF
TRBJ2-1,NA,TRBD1,TRBV19,TGTGCCACCGGACAGGGTATCAATGAGCAGTTCTTC,CATGQGINEQFF
TRBJ2-6,once,NA,TRBV4-1,TGCGCCAGCAGCCAAGTAGTGTCCGGGGCCAACGTCCTGACTTTC,CASSQVVSGANVLTF
TRBJ1-1,NA,TRBD1,TRBV30,TGTGCCTGGAGTGTACTACAGGGGGCGACTGAAGCTTTCTTT,CAWSVLQGATEAFF
TRBJ1-1,NA,NA,TRBV4-1,TGCGCCAGCAGCCAGGCCCCGACCCTGAACACTGAAGCTTTCTTT,CASSQAPTLNTEAFF
TRBJ1-1,NA,TRBD1,TRBV30,TGTGCGGGACAGGCATTAGGGGACACTGAAGCTTTCTTT,CAGQALGDTEAFF
TRBJ2-5,NA,NA,TRBV6-2/TRBV6-3,TGTGCCAGCAGTTACTCGGGGGGGCAGACCCAGTACTTC,CASSYSGGQTQYF
TRBJ2-7,NA,NA,TRBV6-5,TGTGCCAGCAAAGCCCAAGGGTACGAGCAGTACTTC,CASKAQGYEQYF
TRBJ2-1,NA,TRBD2,TRBV4-2,TGTGCCAGCAGCCAAGATTTAGCGGGGGCCTACAATGAGCAGTTCTTC,CASSQDLAGAYNEQFF
TRBJ1-2,NA,NA,TRBV5-1,TGCGCCAGCAGTCGGACGCCAGGGTCCCACTATGGCTACACCTTC,CASSRTPGSHYGYTF
TRBJ1-5,NA,NA,TRBV27,TGTGCCAGCAGTTATAGCGAGCCCCAGCATTTT,CASSYSEPQHF
TRBJ1-1,NA,TRBD1,TRBV4-1,TGCGCCAGCAGCCCAGCCGAGACAGGGAACCCTGAAGCTTTCTTT,CASSPAETGNPEAFF
TRBJ2-7,once,NA,TRBV20-1,TGCAGTGCCCAGAACGAGCAGACCTACGAGCAGTACTTC,CSAQNEQTYEQYF
TRBJ2-5,once,NA,TRBV29-1,TGCAGCGTTTGGGACACCATGAGATACTTC,CSVWDTMRYF
TRBJ1-1,once,NA,TRBV5-4,TGTGCCAGCAGCTGGGGGGATCTGGGCACTGAAGCTTTCTTT,CASSWGDLGTEAFF
TRBJ1-3,NA,NA,TRBV4-1,TGCGCCAGCAGCCAAGGCTCTGCCTCTGGAAACACCATATATTTT,CASSQGSASGNTIYF
TRBJ2-3,NA,TRBD1,TRBV7-9,TGTGCCAGCAGCCCCCGGGACAGGAGCACAGATACGCAGTATTTT,CASSPRDRSTDTQYF
TRBJ1-3,once,NA,TRBV7-9,TGTGCCAGCAGCTTACCCAACTCTGGAAACACCATATATTTT,CASSLPNSGNTIYF
TRBJ2-1,NA,TRBD2,TRBV5-6,TGTGCCAGCACGCAGGCTAGCGGGATCCGGGGCAATGAGCAGTTCTTC,CASTQASGIRGNEQFF
TRBJ1-1,NA,NA,TRBV21-1,TGTGCCAGCAGCAAAGCCCACAGTTTGAACACTGAAGCTTTCTTT,CASSKAHSLNTEAFF
TRBJ2-1,NA,NA,TRBV7-3,TGTGCCAGCAGCCACGGACGTACTGGGAATGAGCAGTTCTTC,CASSHGRTGNEQFF
TRBJ2-1,NA,NA,TRBV10-3,TGTGCCATCAGTGAGTCCGAGACACTCAACAATGAGCAGTTCTTC,CAISESETLNNEQFF
TRBJ2-7,NA,NA,TRBV30,TGTGCCTGGAGTCTACTGACCTACGAGCAGTACTTC,CAWSLLTYEQYF